These 23 T cell receptor beta chains share one sample of origin, sequenced in a study of vaccination and CD4 T cells after COVID-19. Which antigens these TCRs recognize remains unknown. The treatment is: roughly ten-day PBMC culture with coronavirus spike peptide pools or control peptides (ViraFEST assay). An Oncomine TCR Beta short-read assay was used to sequence the DNA from cultured CD4+ T cells. TCRdb re-called the PCR reads through MiXCR, storing one row per CDR3 protein. Among about 21,000 distinct CDR3 sequences listed, around 40% were seen once. Source: CD4+ T cells from blood, cultured in vitro, taken before SARS-CoV-2 vaccination. The source of these receptors is a human donor who received a COVID-19 vaccine.

This clonotype has a handful of counts. This chain uses TRBV7-8 with TRBJ2-7; D may be TRBD1 or TRBD2 (5 bases each). Germline V gene lookup returns CDR1 SGHVS and CDR2 FQNEAQ. CDR3 size: 13 residues. Trimming cost V 2 bases and J 5 bases, with 10 bases left between them. CDR3 DNA sequence: TGTGCCAGCAGCTTAAGCAGGGAGAACGAGCAGTACTTC. Translated, it gives CASSLSRENEQYF.

V and J are TRBV6-1 and TRBJ2-5; D is unresolved. Per germline, CDR1 MNHNS and CDR2 SASEGT. This CDR3 region has 13 residues. Between the trimmed V and J ends, which lost 6 bases and 13 bases, there was a span of 21 bases. The chain's CDR3 is CASSQTPNSISYF. The CDR3 coding sequence is TGTGCCAGCAGCCAGACACCCAACAGTATTTCGTACTTC.

The chain employs TRBV24-1 and TRBJ2-1; tentative D call: TRBD2 (5 bases). V was cut by 2 bases and J by 4 bases, with 11 bases left in between. This CDR3 spans 15 amino acids. Germline V lookup: CDR1 KGHDR, CDR2 SFDVKD. The CDR3 sequence is CATSDSGNWYNEQFF. The CDR3 DNA reads as TGTGCCACCAGTGATTCCGGGAATTGGTACAATGAGCAGTTCTTC.

This clonotype has just a few counts. The gene calls are TRBV25-1 and TRBJ1-6; D unresolved. CDR3 length equals 14 residues. Germline V gives CDR1 MGHDK, CDR2 SYGVNS. V lost 4 bases, J lost 0 bases, and 4 bases lay in between. The CDR3 protein is CASSAVSYNSPLHF. In DNA form, the CDR3 reads TGTGCCAGCAGTGCGGTCTCCTATAATTCACCCCTCCACTTT.

This clonotype has just a few counts. The chain couples TRBV6-1 to TRBJ1-1, with TRBD1 matching 7 bases. In germline, CDR1 is MNHNS, CDR2 SASEGT. This CDR3 region has 14 residues. V was clipped by 2 bases and J by 4 bases; unmatched bases: 4. The CDR3 protein is CASSEQGGPTEAFF. The CDR3 DNA reads as TGTGCCAGCAGTGAACAAGGGGGCCCCACTGAAGCTTTCTTT.

The CDR3 DNA reads TGTGCCAGCAGTGAAATTCTAGACAGGGAGGAGAACACCGGGGAGCTGTTTTTT. Its protein is CASSEILDREENTGELFF. V gene TRBV2 combines with J gene TRBJ2-2; D might be TRBD1 (7 bases). The CDR3 is 18 amino acids. Trimming pared 2 bases from V and 1 base from J, leaving 17 bases between. CDR1 SNHLY and CDR2 FYNNEI come from the germline V gene. The whole variable domain, remainder taken from reference TRBV2 and TRBJ2-2, is EPEVTQTPSHQVTQMGQEVILRCVPISNHLYFYWYRQILGQKVEFLVSFYNNEISEKSEIFDDQFSVERPDGSNFTLKIRSTKLEDSAMYFCASSEILDREENTGELFFGEGSRLTVL.

The chain combines TRBV7-8 with TRBJ1-1, with TRBD1 matching 9 bases. CDR3 length: 18 residues. The germline V gene has CDR1 SGHVS and CDR2 FQNEAQ. J lost 1 base, V lost 0 bases, and 9 bases had no gene match. Here the CDR3 DNA reads TGTGCCAGCAGCTTAGCCGGGAAGACAGGGGGGAGGAACACTGAAGCTTTCTTT. This gives the protein CASSLAGKTGGRNTEAFF. The entire variable domain, with the rest obtained from reference TRBV7-8 and TRBJ1-1, is as follows: GAGVSQSPRYKVAKRGQDVALRCDPISGHVSLFWYQQALGQGPEFLTYFQNEAQLDKSGLPSDRFFAERPEGSVSTLKIQRTQQEDSAVYLCASSLAGKTGGRNTEAFFGQGTRLTVV.

The chain links TRBV19 to TRBJ1-5; tentatively, D is TRBD1 (5 bases). The V end was cut by 5 bases, the J end by 7 bases, with 12 bases between. This CDR3 is built from 13 residues. Germline V gene data show CDR1 as LNHDA and CDR2 as SQIVND (reference sequence). CDR3: CASSSAGLQPQHF. The CDR3 DNA reads TGTGCCAGTAGTTCCGCAGGGCTACAGCCCCAGCATTTT. Full variable domain (outside the CDR3, taken from reference TRBV19 and TRBJ1-5): DGGITQSPKYLFRKEGQNVTLSCEQNLNHDAMYWYRQDPGQGLRLIYYSQIVNDFQKGDIAEGYSVSREKKESFPLTVTSAQKNPTAFYLCASSSAGLQPQHFGDGTRLSIL.

The V gene is TRBV19, the J gene TRBJ1-5; no definite D call. The germline gives CDR1 LNHDA, CDR2 SQIVND (reference sequence). The V gene lost 6 bases and the J gene lost 1 base, with 13 bases spanning the gap. The CDR3 sequence is 15 residues long. The CDR3 sequence is CASSPRELSNQPQHF. The CDR3 DNA is TGTGCCAGTAGCCCAAGGGAGTTGAGCAATCAGCCCCAGCATTTT. Complete variable domain (other parts from reference TRBV19 and TRBJ1-5): DGGITQSPKYLFRKEGQNVTLSCEQNLNHDAMYWYRQDPGQGLRLIYYSQIVNDFQKGDIAEGYSVSREKKESFPLTVTSAQKNPTAFYLCASSPRELSNQPQHFGDGTRLSIL.

The CDR3 DNA follows: TGTGCCAGCAGCGTAGATCCGGGGGCCGGGGAGACCCAGTACTTC. It yields the protein CASSVDPGAGETQYF. The rearrangement links TRBV9 to TRBJ2-5; D is perhaps TRBD1 or TRBD2 (6 bases each). This CDR3 is built from 15 residues. Trimming pared 0 bases from V and 5 bases from J, leaving 14 bases between. CDR1 is SGDLS and CDR2 is YYNGEE in the germline V gene. Filled out from reference TRBV9 and TRBJ2-5, the complete variable domain reads DSGVTQTPKHLITATGQRVTLRCSPRSGDLSVYWYQQSLDQGLQFLIQYYNGEERAKGNILERFSAQQFPDLHSELNLSSLELGDSALYFCASSVDPGAGETQYFGPGTRLLVL.

This clonotype was detected a few times. The rearrangement links TRBV7-2 to TRBJ2-5; TRBD2 aligns across 9 bases. From germline, CDR1 is SGHTA and CDR2 FQGNSA. The CDR3 has 16 residues. The V segment lost 5 bases and the J segment 5 bases; nucleotides outside the gene matches: 12. CDR3 region: CASSREAAGGTETQYF. In DNA form, the CDR3 reads TGTGCCAGCAGCCGCGAGGCGGCGGGGGGGACGGAGACCCAGTACTTC.

There are a few counts of this clonotype. The chain has TRBV30 and TRBJ2-7; D possibly corresponds to TRBD2 (6 bases). The CDR3 loop spans 13 amino acids. Germline V lookup: CDR1 GTSNPN, CDR2 SVGIG (reference sequence). With 7 bases removed from V and 5 bases from J, the gap between germline ends came to 18 bases. The CDR3 reads CASGVDLRDEQYF. In DNA, the CDR3 is TGTGCCTCGGGGGTTGATCTGCGGGACGAGCAGTACTTC.

Here the CDR3 DNA reads TGTGCCAGCAGCAAAGAGGAGGGTGGCGGGGGGGGACAAGAGACCCAGTACTTC. Its translation is CASSKEEGGGGGQETQYF. This chain uses TRBV21-1 with TRBJ2-5; no DNA check was done on the table's D call, TRBD2. TRBV21-1 is labeled a pseudogene. CDR3 size: 18 residues.

In its sample, this clonotype was seen a few times. The chain couples TRBV20-1 to TRBJ2-3, with a tentative D call TRBD2 (5 bases). The germline V gene has CDR1 DFQATT and CDR2 SNEGSKA (reference sequence). Trimming removed 5 bases at V and 2 bases at J, with 20 bases between. This CDR3 spans 16 amino acids. The CDR3 DNA is TGCAGTGCTCCCCCCGGGGTGGGAGCCTTCACAGATACGCAGTATTTT. As protein: CSAPPGVGAFTDTQYF.

This chain joins TRBV20-1 and TRBJ2-7; 11 bases agree with TRBD1. The CDR3 runs 13 residues. The junction had 4 bases not matched to a gene; V was cut back by 7 bases and J by 2 bases. Germline lookup yields CDR1 DFQATT and CDR2 SNEGSKA (reference sequence). CDR3 DNA sequence: TGCAGTGTTCCGGGACAGGGGGCCTACGAGCAGTACTTC. It yields the protein CSVPGQGAYEQYF.

The chain links TRBV4-1 to TRBJ2-5, with 7 bases matching TRBD2. The CDR3 runs 17 residues. V shed 0 bases and J 2 bases; nucleotides not matched to a gene: 9. The germline CDR1 and CDR2 sequences are MGHRA and YSYEKL. The CDR3 reads CASSQDGRGSLQETQYF. The CDR3 region has the DNA TGCGCCAGCAGCCAAGATGGGAGGGGATCACTTCAAGAGACCCAGTACTTC.

J is TRBJ2-3 and V is TRBV15; D uncertain. The CDR3 spans 18 residues. The V and J ends lost 0 bases and 2 bases respectively, with 18 bases between them. Germline loops: CDR1 LNHNV, CDR2 YYDKDF (reference sequence). CDR3: CATSRDLPKRLITDTQYF. The CDR3 region has the DNA TGTGCCACCAGCAGAGATCTTCCCAAACGCCTTATCACAGATACGCAGTATTTT.

This rearrangement joins TRBV6-5 to TRBJ1-1; D might be TRBD1 (6 bases). Germline values: CDR1 MNHEY, CDR2 SVGAGI. This CDR3 comprises 16 residues. V was shortened by 0 bases and J by 1 base, with 12 bases between the two germline ends. The CDR3 nucleotides are TGTGCCAGCAGTTACTCGGGACGGGGGGCGAACACTGAAGCTTTCTTT. Translating gives CASSYSGRGANTEAFF.

This clonotype came up a few times. The rearrangement joins TRBV20-1 to TRBJ2-3, with D unclear. V dropped 1 base and J dropped 0 bases, with 2 bases sitting between them. Germline CDR1 reads DFQATT; CDR2 reads SNEGSKA (reference sequence). CDR3 length: 12 amino acids. CDR3 amino acids: CSARGSTDTQYF. For the CDR3, the DNA is TGCAGTGCTAGAGGGAGCACAGATACGCAGTATTTT.

This clonotype appeared a few times. V and J are TRBV7-2 and TRBJ2-5, with D maybe TRBD2 (5 bases). The ends were cut back, 2 bases at V and 1 base at J, with 14 bases in the middle. Germline CDR1 is SGHTA and CDR2 is FQGNSA. The CDR3 loop spans 16 amino acids. DNA for the CDR3: TGTGCCAGCAGCTTAAATGGAGGTGGGGTCCAAGAGACCCAGTACTTC. Translated, it gives CASSLNGGGVQETQYF.

The chain combines TRBV30 with TRBJ1-2; D is undetermined. This CDR3 comprises 12 residues. The germline V and J ends were trimmed by 1 base and 8 bases, with 11 bases remaining between them. Germline CDR1 reads GTSNPN; CDR2 reads SVGIG (reference sequence). The CDR3, as DNA: TGTGCCTGGAGTGGCCTCGCGGGGGGCTACACCTTC. It translates to CAWSGLAGGYTF.

V and J are TRBV19 and TRBJ2-3; 7 nucleotides agree with TRBD1. CDR3 length equals 13 residues. Germline trimming cut 5 bases from V and 6 bases from J; bases unmatched to any gene: 5. Per germline, CDR1 LNHDA and CDR2 SQIVND (reference sequence). CDR3 DNA sequence: TGTGCCAGTAGTCTCCAGGACAGGGATACGCAGTATTTT. This translates into CASSLQDRDTQYF.

Notes on this clonotype: A read error is likely, as this CDR3 ends without the conserved phenylalanine or tryptophan. The chain links TRBV7-2 to TRBJ2-5, with 10 nucleotides matching TRBD2. V shed 5 bases and J 0 bases; nucleotides not matched to a gene: 3. The CDR3 is 15 residues long. Per germline, CDR1 SGHTA and CDR2 FQGNSA. DNA for the CDR3: TGTGCCAGCAGCCGGACTAGCGGACACCAAGAGACCCAGTACCTC. Encoded protein: CASSRTSGHQETQYL.